A single sample gave rise to the 15 T cell receptor beta chains below, sequenced in a study of shared clonotypes between healthy human individuals. Produced via immunoSEQ multiplex PCR; TCRdb's table is partial and in-frame only. The sample lists around 1,000,000 clones, 77% occurring once. Sequencing was performed on memory CD4+ T cells from PBMCs. The subset denotes: CD45RA-negative fraction. The source is a man in his late teens or twenties in good health. Some clones in this sample may be carry-over from other donors' samples.

This clone was seen more than once but under ten times. The sample holds other DNA sequences that translate to the same CDR3. The chain recombines TRBV7-3 with TRBJ2-6, with a possible D match to TRBD1 (6 bases). Germline CDR1 reads SGHTA; CDR2 reads FQGTGA. CDR3 length equals 15 residues. The V end was cut by 5 bases, the J end by 2 bases, with 10 bases between. CDR3 sequence: CASSPNRAGANVLTF. CDR3 in DNA: TGTGCCAGCAGCCCTAACAGGGCTGGGGCCAACGTCCTGACTTTC.

Comment on this clone: With a far larger clone one base away, a read error is the likely cause. Other DNA sequences of this sample code for an identical CDR3. The V call is TRBV29-1, the J call TRBJ1-1; 8 nucleotides match TRBD1. Germline V gene lookup returns CDR1 SQVTM and CDR2 ANQGSEA. The CDR3 covers 15 residues. V was clipped by 6 bases and J by 5 bases; unmatched bases: 14. The CDR3 sequence is CSVDRGWGMDTEAFF. For the CDR3, the DNA is TGCAGCGTAGACAGGGGCTGGGGGATGGATACTGAAGCTTTCTTT. The full variable domain, completed using reference TRBV29-1 and TRBJ1-1, is SAVISQKPSRDICQRGTSLTIQCQVDSQVTMMFWYRQQPGQSLTLIATANQGSEATYESGFVIDKFPISRPNLTFSTLTVSNMSPEDSSIYLCSVDRGWGMDTEAFFGQGTRLTVV.

The J gene is TRBJ2-1, the V gene TRBV6-5, with D hard to call. The V end was cut by 4 bases, the J end by 4 bases, with 8 bases between. The CDR3 loop spans 13 amino acids. From germline, CDR1 is MNHEY and CDR2 SVGAGI. CDR3 region: CASSSTLYNEQFF. CDR3 bases: TGTGCCAGCAGTTCGACATTGTACAATGAGCAGTTCTTC.

This chain uses TRBV6-5 with TRBJ1-5, with D maybe TRBD1 (6 bases). The CDR3 contains 13 residues. The V end was cut by 9 bases, the J end by 7 bases, with 16 bases between. The germline V gene encodes CDR1 MNHEY and CDR2 SVGAGI. The CDR3 sequence: CASRQAAGQPQHF. The CDR3 nucleotides read TGTGCCAGTCGACAGGCCGCGGGACAGCCCCAGCATTTT.

The chain uses TRBV6-1 and TRBJ2-3, with a weak D call TRBD1 (6 bases). The CDR3 runs to 15 residues. Germline CDR1 is MNHNS and CDR2 is SASEGT. The V gene lost 6 bases and the J gene lost 0 bases, with 13 bases spanning the gap. CDR3 nucleotides: TGTGCCAGCAGAGGATGGACAGTTAGCACAGATACGCAGTATTTT. It encodes CASRGWTVSTDTQYF.

This sequence joins TRBV7-2 and TRBJ2-7, with 15 nucleotides matching TRBD2. The CDR3 has 15 residues. CDR1 is SGHTA, CDR2 FQGNSA, per germline. Germline trimming cut 6 bases from V and 6 bases from J; bases unmatched to any gene: 6. CDR3: CASRRTSGRGLEQYF. CDR3 sequence (DNA): TGTGCCAGCAGGCGGACTAGCGGGAGGGGTCTCGAGCAGTACTTC.

Concerning this clone: A much larger clone lies one base from this, so it may be a read error. The V call is TRBV5-6, the J call TRBJ2-1; 9 bases align to TRBD2. This CDR3 is built from 19 residues. V lost 0 bases, J lost 8 bases, and 18 bases stayed unmatched. Germline V CDR1 and CDR2: SGHDT, YYEEEE. This CDR3 is CASSLAWGTTSGEYDEQFF. The DNA of the CDR3 is TGTGCCAGCAGCTTGGCCTGGGGTACGACTAGCGGAGAGTACGATGAGCAGTTCTTC.

This clone was detected only once. The V gene is TRBV30, the J gene TRBJ2-2; no definite D call. CDR1 is GTSNPN, CDR2 SVGIG, per germline (reference sequence). With 1 base removed from V and 7 bases from J, the gap between germline ends came to 13 bases. The CDR3 contains 14 residues. The CDR3 DNA sequence: TGTGCCTGGAGTGCTGCGCTGTACGACGGGGAGCTGTTTTTT. Encoded protein: CAWSAALYDGELFF. Together with reference TRBV30 and TRBJ2-2, the CDR3 gives the full variable domain: SQTIHQWPATLVQPVGSPLSLECTVEGTSNPNLYWYRQAAGRGLQLLFYSVGIGQISSEVPQNLSASRPQDRQFILSSKKLLLSDSGFYLCAWSAALYDGELFFGEGSRLTVL.

J is TRBJ2-5 and V is TRBV7-2; 8 nucleotides agree with TRBD1. Per the germline V gene, CDR1 is SGHTA and CDR2 is FQGNSA. CDR3 length equals 15 residues. V shed 5 bases, J shed 2 bases, and the junction held 7 bases outside the gene matches. As DNA, the CDR3 is TGTGCCAGCAGCGAGCCGGACAGGGCGCAAGAGACCCAGTACTTC. The encoded protein is CASSEPDRAQETQYF.

V is TRBV4-3 and J is TRBJ2-7; D unclear. Germline V gene data show CDR1 as LGHNA and CDR2 as YSLEER. This CDR3 is built from 13 residues. V lost 1 base, J lost 6 bases, and 10 bases lay in between. The CDR3, as DNA: TGCGCCAGCAGCCAAGTAGAAAACGTCGAGCAGTACTTC. Translation: CASSQVENVEQYF.

The chain uses TRBV19 and TRBJ2-4; D is uncertain. Deletions cut 5 bases from V and 0 bases from J, with 5 bases between. CDR3 length equals 13 residues. Germline CDR1 and CDR2: LNHDA and SQIVND (reference sequence). CDR3 nucleotides: TGTGCCAGTAGTCCCCAAGCCAAAAACATTCAGTACTTC. Protein product: CASSPQAKNIQYF.

V and J are TRBV7-9 and TRBJ2-5; 10 nucleotides agree with TRBD2. This CDR3 is 15 amino acids long. V shed 3 bases, J shed 2 bases, and the junction held 3 bases outside the gene matches. Per the germline V gene, CDR1 is SEHNR and CDR2 is FQNEAQ (reference sequence). This CDR3 reads CASSFASGSQETQYF. CDR3 sequence (DNA): TGTGCCAGCAGCTTTGCTAGCGGGAGTCAAGAGACCCAGTACTTC.

The chain employs TRBV5-6 and TRBJ2-3; the D gene is possibly TRBD2 (6 bases). The CDR3 runs 18 residues. V lost 0 bases and J lost 2, with 19 bases in between. CDR1 is SGHDT and CDR2 is YYEEEE in the germline V gene. The CDR3 sequence: CASSLGGWRDLHTDTQYF. CDR3 bases: TGTGCCAGCAGCTTGGGGGGTTGGCGGGACCTCCACACAGATACGCAGTATTTT.

This chain joins TRBV6-1 and TRBJ2-5; weak D call: TRBD1 (5 bases). CDR3 length: 18 amino acids. Germline V CDR1 and CDR2: MNHNS, SASEGT. V lost 3 bases to trimming and J lost 5 bases, with 25 bases between them. DNA of the CDR3: TGTGCCAGCAGTGACGACAGTAGAGATCCCGGGTTCCTCGAGACCCAGTACTTC. The encoded protein is CASSDDSRDPGFLETQYF.

V is TRBV11-2 and J is TRBJ2-6, with no clear D. V shed 3 bases and J shed 4 bases, with 16 bases lying between them. Per the germline V gene, CDR1 is SGHAT and CDR2 is FQNNGV. This CDR3 has 17 residues. The chain's CDR3 is CASSLGSSRSGANVLTF. The CDR3 DNA follows: TGTGCCAGCAGCTTGGGCTCCTCACGGTCCGGGGCCAACGTCCTGACTTTC.